This TCR beta chain was sequenced in a study of T cells in localized non-small cell lung cancer. The study's findings and limits: The appearance of a median roughly 53 of the top 100 tumor clones was seen in adjacent lung. Sequencing involved a lone tumor region, leaving heterogeneity possible. There was higher T cell clonality in uninvolved adjacent lung than in tumor, and it was highest there. Greater T cell density in blood accompanied longer overall survival.

About this clone itself: Its antigen is currently unknown.

Only in-frame clones appear in the TCRdb table, and some are missing; sequencing was by immunoSEQ multiplex PCR. The sample records roughly 72,000 clones, 85% to 90% being singletons. This receptor was identified in a male donor at least 60 years old with stage III squamous cell lung carcinoma. The starting material was peripheral blood, obtained before any cancer treatment.

CDR3 nucleotides: TGTGCCACCAGCAGAGAGGGGGCAGATCAGTCACCCCTCCACTTT. It codes for CATSREGADQSPLHF. This chain links TRBV15 with TRBJ1-6; D possibly corresponds to TRBD1 (6 bases). From germline, CDR1 is LNHNV and CDR2 YYDKDF (reference sequence). V was trimmed by 0 bases and J by 10 bases, leaving 13 bases between them. The CDR3 runs 15 residues.